One and the same sample provided the 28 T cell receptor beta chains below, sequenced in a study of blood T cell repertoires in COVID-19. Assay: immunoSEQ multiplex PCR; the TCRdb copy retains only in-frame clones and omits some. In the table there are about 60,000 clones, 84% of which are singletons. Sequenced: peripheral blood. These receptors originate from a man in his 70s with active COVID-19.

The rearrangement joins TRBV5-8 to TRBJ1-5, with 7 bases identical to TRBD1. CDR1 SGHTS and CDR2 YDEGEE come from the germline V gene. V shed 4 bases, J shed 6 bases, and the junction held 10 bases outside the gene matches. This CDR3 spans 15 amino acids. CDR3 sequence reads: CASSPRSGGVQPQHF. CDR3 nucleotide sequence: TGTGCCAGCAGCCCCAGGTCAGGGGGAGTTCAGCCCCAGCATTTT. The complete variable domain, with remaining parts taken from reference TRBV5-8 and TRBJ1-5, reads EAGVTQSPTHLIKTRGQQATLRCSPISGHTSVYWYQQALGLGLQFLLWYDEGEERNRGNFPPRFSGRQFPNYSSELNVNALELEDSALYLCASSPRSGGVQPQHFGDGTRLSIL.

V and J are TRBV5-4 and TRBJ2-5, with 14 bases matching TRBD2. The CDR3 loop spans 14 amino acids. Per germline, CDR1 SGHNT and CDR2 YYREEE (reference sequence). The ends lost 4 bases at V and 7 bases at J; junction bases unmatched: 3. Written as DNA, the CDR3 is TGTGCCAGCAGCACCGGGACTAGCGGGGGGACCCAGTACTTC. The encoded protein is CASSTGTSGGTQYF. Drawing the rest from reference TRBV5-4 and TRBJ2-5, the complete variable domain is ETGVTQSPTHLIKTRGQQVTLRCSSQSGHNTVSWYQQALGQGPQFIFQYYREEENGRGNFPPRFSGLQFPNYSSELNVNALELDDSALYLCASSTGTSGGTQYFGPGTRLLVL.

V is TRBV6-1 and J is TRBJ1-4; D not certain. V was clipped by 2 bases and J by 5 bases, with 6 bases between them. Germline assignment: CDR1 MNHNS and CDR2 SASEGT. The CDR3 is made up of 13 amino acids. CDR3: CASSENSNEKLFF. DNA for the CDR3: TGTGCCAGCAGTGAAAATTCGAATGAAAAACTGTTTTTT.

The V and J genes are TRBV5-6 and TRBJ2-6, with D tentatively TRBD1 (6 bases). Trimming cost V 4 bases and J 2 bases, with 10 bases left between them. The CDR3 is 15 residues long. Per germline, CDR1 SGHDT and CDR2 YYEEEE. The CDR3 DNA follows: TGTGCCAGCAGCCCAGGGGCAACTGGGGCCAACGTCCTGACTTTC. This codes for CASSPGATGANVLTF.

The genes are TRBV7-9 and TRBJ2-5; a possible D gene is TRBD1 (6 bases). The CDR3 sequence is 13 residues long. The germline V and J ends were trimmed by 5 bases and 6 bases, with 13 bases remaining between them. From germline, CDR1 is SEHNR and CDR2 FQNEAQ (reference sequence). The CDR3 bases are TGTGCCAGCAGCCCTATCGACAGGAAGACCCAGTACTTC. Translating it yields CASSPIDRKTQYF.

V gene TRBV4-3 combines with J gene TRBJ1-2; tentatively, D is TRBD1 (5 bases). The germline CDR1 and CDR2 sequences are LGHNA and YSLEER. V was clipped by 0 bases and J by 8 bases, with 13 bases between them. The CDR3 covers 14 residues. In nucleotides, the CDR3 is TGCGCCAGCAGCCAAGACGGTTTAAGGGGCGGCTACACCTTC. Translation gives CASSQDGLRGGYTF.

This chain uses TRBV3-1 (or the pseudogene TRBV3-2) with TRBJ1-5; D might be TRBD1 (5 bases). V shed 1 base and J shed 6 bases, with 13 bases lying between them. The CDR3 is 15 amino acids. The germline V gene encodes CDR1 LGHDT and CDR2 YNNKEL (reference sequence). This CDR3 reads CASSQGSRGSQPQHF. CDR3 DNA: TGTGCCAGCAGCCAAGGGTCAAGGGGCAGTCAGCCCCAGCATTTT.

V and J are TRBV6-2 or TRBV6-3 and TRBJ2-2; tentatively, D is TRBD1 (6 bases). Germline CDR1 MNHEY, CDR2 SVGEGT. Deletions cut 2 bases from V and 3 bases from J, with 13 bases between. The CDR3 contains 16 residues. CDR3 region: CASSYTSGVDTGELFF. The CDR3 DNA is TGTGCCAGCAGTTACACTTCAGGGGTGGACACCGGGGAGCTGTTTTTT.

The CDR3 protein is CASSPSGRPHNEQFF. The CDR3 DNA is TGTGCCAGCAGCCCTAGCGGGAGGCCTCACAATGAGCAGTTCTTC. V and J are TRBV7-2 and TRBJ2-1, with 11 bases matching TRBD2. Germline V gene data show CDR1 as SGHTA and CDR2 as FQGNSA. The ends lost 5 bases at V and 5 bases at J; junction bases unmatched: 5. The CDR3 is 15 amino acids.

This chain connects TRBV9 to TRBJ2-7; TRBD2 matches 14 bases. CDR1 is SGDLS and CDR2 is YYNGEE in the germline V gene. The CDR3 contains 17 residues. The V segment lost 0 bases and the J segment 5 bases; nucleotides outside the gene matches: 7. CDR3 DNA: TGTGCCAGCAGCGTAGGCGCGGGGACTAGCGGGAGAGACGAGCAGTACTTC. Translated, it gives CASSVGAGTSGRDEQYF.

The V gene is TRBV7-2, the J gene TRBJ1-2; 7 bases match TRBD1. V shed 1 base and J 4 bases; nucleotides not matched to a gene: 6. The CDR3 has 15 amino acids. Germline V CDR1 and CDR2: SGHTA, FQGNSA. In DNA form, the CDR3 reads TGTGCCAGCAGCTTAGGCCCGGACAGGAGCTATGGCTACACCTTC. It encodes CASSLGPDRSYGYTF.

The chain combines TRBV7-2 with TRBJ2-1; a possible D gene is TRBD1 (6 bases). Trimming took 1 base from V and 15 from J, leaving 13 bases between them. Per germline, CDR1 SGHTA and CDR2 FQGNSA. CDR3 length: 12 amino acids. The CDR3 DNA reads TGTGCCAGCAGCTTAGTGGCAGGGGCCTGGTTCTTC. It encodes CASSLVAGAWFF.

The V gene is TRBV7-9, the J gene TRBJ2-2; D is undetermined. Germline V gene lookup returns CDR1 SEHNR and CDR2 FQNEAQ (reference sequence). The CDR3 contains 16 residues. Trimming left V 1 base short and J 3 bases short, with 12 bases between. The chain's CDR3 is CASSLVVLIHTGELFF. The CDR3 bases are TGTGCCAGCAGCTTAGTCGTACTGATCCACACCGGGGAGCTGTTTTTT.

This sequence joins TRBV9 and TRBJ1-1, with 7 bases aligning to TRBD1. The CDR3 spans 14 residues. Germline V CDR1 and CDR2: SGDLS, YYNGEE. V lost 5 bases, J lost 1 base, and 5 bases stayed unmatched. The CDR3, as DNA: TGTGCCAGCAGACCCGGGACAGCGAACACTGAAGCTTTCTTT. As protein: CASRPGTANTEAFF.

Within the sample, this clone is large. The gene calls are TRBV4-3 and TRBJ2-7; 10 positions match TRBD2. The CDR3 is made up of 15 amino acids. V shed 3 bases and J 5 bases; nucleotides not matched to a gene: 7. Germline CDR1 is LGHNA and CDR2 is YSLEER. CDR3 bases: TGCGCCAGCAGCCATCTAGCGGGAGACCTCAACGAGCAGTACTTC. Its translation is CASSHLAGDLNEQYF.

This clone occurred once. This sequence joins TRBV9 and TRBJ2-7; TRBD1 matches 8 bases. The germline V gene encodes CDR1 SGDLS and CDR2 YYNGEE. There are 14 residues in the CDR3. Trimming took 0 bases from V and 3 from J; bases not matched to a gene: 2. The CDR3 DNA reads as TGTGCCAGCAGCGTAGGGGACAGGAACTACGAGCAGTACTTC. Its translation is CASSVGDRNYEQYF. The entire variable domain, with the rest obtained from reference TRBV9 and TRBJ2-7, is as follows: DSGVTQTPKHLITATGQRVTLRCSPRSGDLSVYWYQQSLDQGLQFLIQYYNGEERAKGNILERFSAQQFPDLHSELNLSSLELGDSALYFCASSVGDRNYEQYFGPGTRLTVT.

This rearrangement joins TRBV4-1 to TRBJ1-1; TRBD1 agrees at 7 bases. The ends lost 1 base at V and 3 bases at J; junction bases unmatched: 14. The CDR3 sequence is 18 residues long. Germline CDR1 MGHRA, CDR2 YSYEKL. The CDR3 is CASSQAPGLGQWDTEAFF. The CDR3 nucleotides are TGCGCCAGCAGCCAAGCACCTGGGTTGGGACAGTGGGACACTGAAGCTTTCTTT.

This rearrangement joins TRBV4-1 to TRBJ2-7; D possibly corresponds to TRBD2 (5 bases). The germline V gene encodes CDR1 MGHRA and CDR2 YSYEKL. The CDR3 extends over 15 amino acids. Trimming shortened V by 0 bases and J by 1 base, and 10 bases separated the two germline ends. CDR3 nucleotide sequence: TGCGCCAGCAGCCAAGACTTAGAGGGATCCTACGAGCAGTACTTC. Translated, it gives CASSQDLEGSYEQYF.

The chain is built from TRBV9 and TRBJ1-2; no clear D gene. Per germline, CDR1 SGDLS and CDR2 YYNGEE. The CDR3 runs to 15 residues. Trimming took off 4 bases at V and 5 bases at J, with 18 bases between the two ends. The chain's CDR3 is CASSPYGGHTYGYTF. CDR3 bases: TGTGCCAGCAGCCCCTACGGTGGGCACACGTATGGCTACACCTTC.

This rearrangement joins TRBV9 to TRBJ2-2; unclear D gene. Trimming pared 3 bases from V and 2 bases from J, leaving 29 bases between. This CDR3 contains 21 residues. Germline V gene lookup returns CDR1 SGDLS and CDR2 YYNGEE. The chain's CDR3 is CASSAKRRAKLNRHNTGELFF. In DNA, the CDR3 is TGTGCCAGCAGCGCTAAGCGTAGAGCGAAACTAAATCGGCATAACACCGGGGAGCTGTTTTTT.

V and J are TRBV27 and TRBJ2-5; perhaps TRBD1 as D (6 bases). Germline CDR1 and CDR2: MNHEY and SMNVEV (reference sequence). Between the trimmed V and J ends, which lost 4 bases and 5 bases, there was a span of 17 bases. The CDR3 spans 15 residues. CDR3 in DNA: TGTGCCAGCAGTTGGACTCAGAACAGGGTCGAGACCCAGTACTTC. Translated, it gives CASSWTQNRVETQYF.

V and J are TRBV10-3 and TRBJ1-6; possibly TRBD1 for D (5 bases). Germline CDR1 reads ENHRY; CDR2 reads SYGVKD. V was clipped by 6 bases and J by 5 bases, with 5 bases between them. The CDR3 consists of 12 residues. The CDR3 sequence is CAIRTDNSPLHF. CDR3 bases: TGTGCCATCAGGACAGATAATTCACCCCTCCACTTT.

Of note for this clone: A junction boundary mismatches the germline segment, possibly from a read error. The V gene is TRBV2, the J gene TRBJ1-2, with 7 bases fitting TRBD1. This CDR3 is built from 13 residues. Germline CDR1 SNHLY, CDR2 FYNNEI. Here the CDR3 reads CASREDREDGYTF. The CDR3 nucleotides read TGTGCCAGCAGGGAAGACAGGGAAGATGGCTACACCTTC.

The chain recombines TRBV9 with TRBJ2-1; 12 bases map to TRBD2. Germline V lookup: CDR1 SGDLS, CDR2 YYNGEE. With V trimmed by 3 bases and J by 8 bases, 6 bases remained unmatched. The CDR3 covers 15 residues. Here the CDR3 DNA reads TGTGCCAGCAGCGAGACTAGCGGGAGTAGCCATGAGCAGTTCTTC. Translating gives CASSETSGSSHEQFF.

This chain links TRBV28 with TRBJ2-7, with 9 bases that match TRBD1. The CDR3 length is 17 residues. Per the germline V gene, CDR1 is MDHEN and CDR2 is SYDVKM. V shed 5 bases, J shed 0 bases, and the junction held 11 bases outside the gene matches. The CDR3, as DNA: TGTGCCAGCAGTCCTCTTTCCGGACAGGGGTTCTCCTACGAGCAGTACTTC. It yields the protein CASSPLSGQGFSYEQYF.

This clone is termed medium-sized (0.01 to 0.1%). V is TRBV2 and J is TRBJ1-1, with D tentatively TRBD1 (6 bases). CDR3 size: 13 residues. Germline V gene lookup returns CDR1 SNHLY and CDR2 FYNNEI. V was shortened by 5 bases and J by 8 bases, with 15 bases between the two germline ends. The CDR3 is CASSLGAGTEAFF. The CDR3 bases are TGTGCCAGCAGTCTAGGCGCCGGGACAGAAGCTTTCTTT.

V is TRBV9 and J is TRBJ2-2; TRBD2 matches 13 bases. V was pared by 0 bases and J by 4 bases, with 6 bases of the junction left unmatched. Looked up from germline, CDR1 is SGDLS and CDR2 is YYNGEE. This CDR3 spans 18 amino acids. CDR3 amino acids: CASSVGTSGSYSTGELFF. The CDR3, as DNA: TGTGCCAGCAGCGTAGGGACTAGCGGGAGTTATAGCACCGGGGAGCTGTTTTTT.

The chain carries TRBV21-1 and TRBJ2-3; the table's D gene call, TRBD1, was not cross checked with the DNA. TRBV21-1 is deemed a pseudogene. The CDR3 is 13 residues long. CDR3 in DNA: TGTGCCAGCCCGGGACAGGGGTCAGATACGCAGTATTTT. Its protein product is CASPGQGSDTQYF.